This T cell receptor beta chain appears in the sequencing data of a study of Ad26.COV2.S vaccination and SARS-CoV-2 variants. The CDR3 has 16 residues. V lost 6 bases, J lost 7 bases, and 15 bases stayed unmatched. CDR1 MNHEY and CDR2 SVGEGT come from the germline V gene. Findings of the study overall: Placebo recipients had lower spike-specific TCR breadth than vaccine recipients.

Assay: immunoSEQ multiplex PCR; the TCRdb copy retains only in-frame clones and omits some. The table records about 350,000 clones, about 87% of them present only once. Sample treatment: about 20 received Ad26.COV2.S at low or high dose, single or two shots; 5 received placebo; per-sample allocation not given. The study sampled participants on day 63 after the first vaccine or placebo injection. This clone was observed a single time. The antigen is unknown. The sample here was peripheral blood, taken in a trial of Ad26.COV2.S vaccine versus placebo. This sequence was found in a person between 18 and 60 years old who received the Ad26.COV2.S COVID-19 vaccine or a placebo. This chain joins TRBV6-2 or TRBV6-3 and TRBJ1-2, with 9 nucleotides matching TRBD1. CDR3 residues: CASSKSDYRGQGGYTF. For the CDR3, the DNA is TGTGCCAGCAGCAAATCCGACTACAGGGGGCAGGGTGGCTACACCTTC.